The 8 T cell receptor beta chains below all came from one sample that was sequenced in a study of blood T cell repertoires in COVID-19 (dated by TCRdb to about 2020). The library was obtained by the immunoSEQ multiplex PCR assay. TCRdb's version of the immuneACCESS table is confined to in-frame rearrangements and falls short of the full clone set. An unresolved V gene accounts for under half of the shortfall where checked; the remainder is of unknown origin. This sample lists roughly 40,000 clones; approximately 85% were detected once. 9.9% of the sample rests with the top ten. Sequenced: peripheral blood. The receptor source for this set is a human donor in a cohort sampled during active COVID-19.

The chain couples TRBV7-3 to TRBJ2-1; maybe TRBD1 (5 bases). V was pared by 10 bases and J by 2 bases, with 24 bases between. The CDR3 is made up of 17 amino acids. Germline CDR1 and CDR2: SGHTA and FQGTGA. DNA of the CDR3: TGTGCCAAAGAACCCTTGGGGCGGAAAAGGGCCTACAATGAGCAGTTCTTC. This codes for CAKEPLGRKRAYNEQFF. Using reference TRBV7-3 and TRBJ2-1 for the parts outside the CDR3, the full variable domain is GAGVSQTPSNKVTEKGKYVELRCDPISGHTALYWYRQSLGQGPEFLIYFQGTGAADDSGLPNDRFFAVRPEGSVSTLKIQRTERGDSAVYLCAKEPLGRKRAYNEQFFGPGTRLTVL.

This chain links TRBV7-9 with TRBJ1-2; D is unclear. The germline gives CDR1 SEHNR, CDR2 FQNEAQ (reference sequence). V lost 4 bases and J 8 bases, leaving 17 bases between the germline ends. The CDR3 length is 14 residues. The CDR3 nucleotides are TGTGCCAGCAGCTCCGGCGAGCGTCAAGCCGGCTACACCTTC. The encoded protein is CASSSGERQAGYTF. The whole variable domain, filled in from reference TRBV7-9 and TRBJ1-2, reads DTGVSQNPRHKITKRGQNVTFRCDPISEHNRLYWYRQTLGQGPEFLTYFQNEAQLEKSRLLSDRFSAERPKGSFSTLEIQRTEQGDSAMYLCASSSGERQAGYTFGSGTRLTVV.

The chain joins TRBV28 to TRBJ2-5; D gene unclear. V was clipped by 2 bases and J by 4 bases, with 5 bases between them. Germline lookup yields CDR1 MDHEN and CDR2 SYDVKM. The CDR3 contains 12 residues. The CDR3 loop is CASSLPIETQYF. The CDR3 DNA reads TGTGCCAGCAGTTTACCTATAGAGACCCAGTACTTC.

V usage is TRBV15 and J usage is TRBJ1-1; no definite D call. CDR1 is LNHNV and CDR2 is YYDKDF in the germline V gene (reference sequence). The CDR3 extends over 17 amino acids. V was cut by 5 bases and J by 0 bases, with 19 bases left in between. CDR3 bases: TGTGCCACCAGCTCCGGCGGACTACTCAACGTGAACACTGAAGCTTTCTTT. This sequence encodes CATSSGGLLNVNTEAFF.

The chain employs TRBV6-4 and TRBJ1-1, with D tentatively TRBD1 (6 bases). Germline V gives CDR1 MRHNA, CDR2 SNTAGT. Trimming removed 2 bases from V and 0 bases from J, with 10 bases in between. This CDR3 region has 15 residues. The DNA for the CDR3 is TGTGCCAGCAGTGACCAGGGGCGGATGAACACTGAAGCTTTCTTT. Its translation: CASSDQGRMNTEAFF.

J is TRBJ1-5 and V is TRBV29-1; D remains ambiguous. CDR1 and CDR2 (germline): SQVTM, ANQGSEA. The V end was cut by 4 bases, the J end by 0 bases, with 7 bases between. The CDR3 has 13 residues. For the CDR3, the DNA is TGCAGCGTTGGGGAGAATAGCAATCAGCCCCAGCATTTT. Translated: CSVGENSNQPQHF. Full variable domain (remainder filled in from reference TRBV29-1 and TRBJ1-5): SAVISQKPSRDICQRGTSLTIQCQVDSQVTMMFWYRQQPGQSLTLIATANQGSEATYESGFVIDKFPISRPNLTFSTLTVSNMSPEDSSIYLCSVGENSNQPQHFGDGTRLSIL.

V gene TRBV30 combines with J gene TRBJ2-3, with TRBD2 matching over 8 bases. The CDR3 is made up of 14 amino acids. Germline V gene sequence: CDR1 GTSNPN, CDR2 SVGIG (reference sequence). Trimming removed 7 bases from V and 5 bases from J; junction bases left unmatched: 11. The CDR3 region is CAFDLTSGGDTQYF. As DNA, the CDR3 is TGTGCCTTCGACCTTACTAGCGGAGGAGATACGCAGTATTTT.

V is TRBV24-1 and J is TRBJ2-1; 14 bases are a match to TRBD2. The CDR3 sequence is 16 residues long. Germline V gene lookup returns CDR1 KGHDR and CDR2 SFDVKD. Trimming removed 5 bases from V and 4 bases from J; junction bases left unmatched: 3. The CDR3 spells CATSGGTSGSYNEQFF. The CDR3 nucleotides read TGTGCCACCAGTGGGGGGACTAGCGGGAGTTACAATGAGCAGTTCTTC.